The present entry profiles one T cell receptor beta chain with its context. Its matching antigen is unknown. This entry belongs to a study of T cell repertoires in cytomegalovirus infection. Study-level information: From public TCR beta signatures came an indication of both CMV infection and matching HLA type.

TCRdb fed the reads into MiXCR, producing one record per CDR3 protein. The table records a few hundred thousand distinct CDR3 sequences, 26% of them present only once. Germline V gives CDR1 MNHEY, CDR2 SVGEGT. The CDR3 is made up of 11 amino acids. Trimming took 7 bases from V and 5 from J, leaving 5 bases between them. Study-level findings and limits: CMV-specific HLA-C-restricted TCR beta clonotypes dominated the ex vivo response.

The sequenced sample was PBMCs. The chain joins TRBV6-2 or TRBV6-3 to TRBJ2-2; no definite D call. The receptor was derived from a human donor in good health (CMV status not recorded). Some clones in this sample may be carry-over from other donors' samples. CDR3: CASKSTGELFF. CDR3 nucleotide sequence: TGTGCCAGCAAATCAACCGGGGAGCTGTTTTTT.